This T cell receptor (beta chain) was retrieved from a study of Ad26.COV2.S vaccination and SARS-CoV-2 variants (dated by TCRdb to about 2021). With regard to the full study: Donors in the vaccine arm were drawn from COV1001, a multicentre, randomized, double-blind, placebo-controlled phase I-IIa trial testing Ad26.COV2.S in healthy adults. The TCR-sequenced set comprised around 32 samples: some 20 Ad26.COV2.S vaccine recipients, 5 placebo recipients and 8 SARS-CoV-2 convalescent individuals. Trial participants were randomized into five groups of five: low-dose or high-dose Ad26.COV2.S given once or twice, or placebo on both occasions. Sequencing of the TCRbeta repertoire served to evaluate the specificity and breadth of SARS-CoV-2-reactive T cell receptors following Ad26.COV2.S vaccination. Dosing of Ad26.COV2.S was intramuscular, at either 5x10^10 or 1x10^11 viral particles, delivered as one shot or as two shots spaced 56 days apart. Blinding of investigators to trial group allocation was maintained during experiments and outcome assessment.

Including the terminal cysteine and phenylalanine, the CDR3 comprises 14 residues. CDR3 DNA is the only sequence kept; it has 42 bases, read in frame from the first base. Germline trimming: 5 bases from V, 5 bases from J; junction bases outside gene matches: 8. CDR1 is given as MNHEY and CDR2 as SMNVEV, both from the germline V gene (reference sequence). What the treatment or condition label conveys for this sample: some 20 received Ad26.COV2.S at low or high dose, single or two shots; 5 received placebo; per-sample allocation not given. Repertoires of vaccine and placebo recipients were sequenced from samples collected on day 63 after the first injection. In Cohort 1b, roughly 25 adults aged 18-55 years were enrolled at a single site in Boston, USA, between 29 July and 7 August 2020. As a vaccine, Ad26.COV2.S was a replication-incompetent adenovirus type 26 vector that expressed a prefusion-stabilized SARS-CoV-2 spike protein derived from the original Wuhan strain.

TCRbeta CDR3 regions were sequenced with the immunoSEQ Assay. After extraction, genomic DNA underwent amplification by bias-controlled multiplex PCR, followed by high-throughput sequencing. The paper's processing steps were these. To quantify the absolute abundance of every unique TCRbeta CDR3 region, sequences were collapsed and filtered. T cell fraction was estimated by normalizing TCRbeta template counts to usable DNA, which was measured by amplifying reference genes present in all nucleated cells. Repertoire TCRs were annotated as SARS-CoV-2-specific when V gene, CDR3 amino acid sequence and J gene were exactly matched to a known reactive TCR set. The reference SARS-CoV-2 TCR set was obtained from MIRA and was filtered for enrichment in COVID-19-positive ImmuneCODE repertoires, whereby public or cross-reactive TCRs were removed. Drawing on the MIRA antigens, annotated TCRs were analysed further at the level of specific ORF or position within ORF. Breadth was defined as the number of annotated unique rearrangements divided by the total number of unique productive rearrangements, and depth was defined as the summed frequency of the annotated unique rearrangements. Group comparisons of TCR breadth used two-sided Wilcoxon rank-sum tests. Here the immuneACCESS table is served through TCRdb, limited to in-frame sequences with V and J called. Missing clones are a known gap in these copies; in checked studies unresolved V genes cover under half, and the rest lacks a known reason. V, J and clone size are taken as reported in that table, and D and trimming were inferred from the DNA itself. This sample gives 400,000 to 450,000 clones in total; about nine tenths of them show up just once. The top ten clonotypes cover less than 2% of the sample.

What the work shows at the level of the full study, not this receptor alone: Non-spike TCR breadth was comparable between vaccine and placebo recipients, consistent with the vaccine containing only spike. After vaccination, spike-specific CD8+ and CD4+ T cell responses were reported to show substantial breadth. The authors noted that the TCR breadth and depth analyses may have underestimated total T cell responses. Ad26.COV2.S recipients had higher spike-specific TCR breadth than placebo recipients (P = 0.0014). The study lacked the statistical power to compare responses across vaccine doses or regimens.

Comment on this clone: Its specific antigen is unknown. Nothing much larger sits one base from this clone, and base qualities are not available.

Sequencing used peripheral blood, obtained in a trial of Ad26.COV2.S vaccine versus placebo. This sequence originates from a person between 18 and 59 years old who received the Ad26.COV2.S COVID-19 vaccine or a placebo. This chain is built from TRBV27 and TRBJ2-5, with 7 middle bases fitting TRBD2. The DNA is TGTGCCAGCAGTCCGAGCGGGGCGAGGGAGACCCAGTACTTC. This is translated as CASSPSGARETQYF.